This T cell receptor (beta chain) was sequenced during a study of blood T cells in healthy people across ages. Study findings and constraints: As age increased, TCR beta diversity per million T cells fell in a roughly linear fashion.

Samples had at least 6.5 million PBMCs isolated from them. The amount of total RNA extracted per sample was at least 5 micrograms. Sample-barcoded 5' priming and a J-beta primer mix drove a second PCR of roughly 6 to 12 cycles. Every molecule of cDNA carried a tag from a template-switch adaptor with 12 random nucleotides. TCRdb passed the 5' RACE reads through MiXCR, listing each CDR3 protein once. The table records about 670,000 distinct CDR3 sequences, under 65% of them present only once. On this clonotype: The antigen is unknown.

CDR1 is SGHTA, CDR2 FQGTGA, per germline. CDR3 size: 14 residues. V lost 1 base, J lost 1 base, and 7 bases lay in between. J is TRBJ2-5 and V is TRBV7-3; D not resolved. Sequencing was carried out using blood. This sequence originates from a woman over 75 in good health. The CDR3 protein is CASSLSWGQETQYF. The CDR3 DNA follows: TGTGCCAGCAGCTTAAGCTGGGGCCAAGAGACCCAGTACTTC. The whole variable domain, filled in from reference TRBV7-3 and TRBJ2-5, reads GAGVSQTPSNKVTEKGKYVELRCDPISGHTALYWYRQSLGQGPEFLIYFQGTGAADDSGLPNDRFFAVRPEGSVSTLKIQRTERGDSAVYLCASSLSWGQETQYFGPGTRLLVL.